The text below deals with one TCR beta chain. In its sample, this clone was seen a few times. No antigen is known for it. No base-level quality is on record; no much larger clone is a single base apart. These data come from a study of CD39 and CD103 CD8 tumor-infiltrating T cells (dated by TCRdb to between 2017 and 2018). For the study in its entirety: An HPV-positive HNSCC, an HPV-negative HNSCC, an ovarian cancer and a melanoma patient were represented in the repertoire comparisons shown. TCRbeta CDR3 deep sequencing compared repertoires of CD8 TIL subsets defined by CD103 and CD39 with peripheral memory CD8 T cells.

Points the paper makes about the study in general: DP TIL clonotypes were rarely found in blood or uninvolved lymph node, whereas DN TIL clonotypes largely overlapped peripheral memory CD8 repertoires. DP CD8 TILs appeared to be more oligoclonal than DN and SP CD8 TILs and blood memory CD8 T cells, with roughly 56-86% covered by the top 30 clonotypes.

At the time samples were collected, the patients were not on therapy, although their prior treatments varied from chemotherapy, radiotherapy, surgery and immunotherapy to none at all. After thawing, cells were enriched for T lymphocytes using a negative-selection kit, with EpCAM beads added for tumor-infiltrating lymphocytes. CD8+CD4-CD45RA- cells were sorted as memory CD8 T cells irrespective of CCR7 expression. Peripheral blood mononuclear cells were obtained using a Ficoll-Paque PLUS gradient and were cryopreserved prior to analysis. On a FACSAria II, each population was sorted to just over 98% purity, and the resulting cell pellets were frozen for TCR sequencing with no culture step. The CDR3 covers 15 residues, taking in both the cysteine and the phenylalanine. The sequence is cut down to CDR3 DNA, 45 bases in frame from base 1. Per the germline V gene (reference sequence), SEHNR is the CDR1 and FQNEAQ is the CDR2. V drops 2 bases and J drops 4 bases, leaving 11 bases in between.

From about 10,000 to 100,000 sorted cells per subset, genomic DNA was extracted using the DNeasy Blood and Tissue Kit. TCRbeta V-J or V-D-J regions were sequenced and mapped by the immunoSEQ service, with coverage above 10x per sample. The study's own analysis went as follows. Analysis was restricted to productive rearrangements exported from the immunoSEQ Analyzer platform, and clonality was assessed using the 500 most abundant clones. The Morisita-Horn similarity index and the Jaccard index were used to quantify repertoire overlap between populations. In about 6 cancer patients, Morisita-Horn similarity was measured between the TCR repertoires of CD8 T-cell subsets. TCRdb's version of the immuneACCESS table is confined to in-frame rearrangements and falls short of the full clone set. An unresolved V gene accounts for under half of the shortfall where checked; the remainder is of unknown origin. The V and J calls and the clone size are those of that table, but D and trimming were determined from the DNA. For this sample the table gives around 4,900 clones, of which 65% to 85% were detected only once. Less than 15% of the sample rests with the top ten.

Recombination connected TRBV7-9 to TRBJ1-4; no D segment can be confidently identified. This TCR was sampled from a human donor with head and neck squamous cell carcinoma. Source material: CD8+ T cells sorted from blood. The sample's cell subset or site label, in plain terms: total memory CD8 T cells (CD45RA-CCR7+/-) from blood or uninvolved lymph node. For the CDR3, the sequence is CASSLSATLNEKLFF. The nucleotide sequence is given as TGTGCCAGCAGCTTAAGCGCCACGCTTAATGAAAAACTGTTTTTT. Beyond the CDR3, the reference TRBV7-9 and TRBJ1-4 genes provide the residues; the full variable domain reads: DTGVSQNPRHKITKRGQNVTFRCDPISEHNRLYWYRQTLGQGPEFLTYFQNEAQLEKSRLLSDRFSAERPKGSFSTLEIQRTEQGDSAMYLCASSLSATLNEKLFFGSGTQLSVL.